This T cell receptor (beta chain) was captured in a study of cytomegalovirus exposure and HLA in healthy donors. Study-wide results and caveats: Association with HLA alleles at 0.05 false discovery rate was found for 16,951 TCR beta sequences in a later analysis. Later analysis associated a missense DCLRE1C variant with TCR beta V- and J-gene trimming.

With respect to this clone: Antigen specificity is unknown.

PCR involved 60 Vbeta and 13 Jbeta primers. Some clones are missing from TCRdb's copy, which holds only in-frame ones; the method was immunoSEQ multiplex PCR. This sample's table reports about 110,000 clones. The V gene end was trimmed by 5 bases and the J gene end by 0 bases; junction bases not matched to a gene: 6. The CDR3 length is 15 residues. The germline CDR1 and CDR2 sequences are KGHSH and LQKENI. The sample comprised PBMCs. This TCR was recovered from a young man in good health and CMV-seronegative. The chain links TRBV18 to TRBJ2-5; 7 nucleotides agree with TRBD2. This CDR3 is CASSTSLAYQETQYF. For the CDR3, the DNA is TGTGCCAGCTCAACGTCACTAGCGTACCAAGAGACCCAGTACTTC.